This T cell receptor (beta chain) is drawn from a study of CD8+ T cells in alopecia areata. At the level of the study: It was 6 to 18 months of tofacitinib, and then there were 6 months off drug. General study findings and limits: Higher clonality was seen in lesional scalp than in normal scalp, especially in alopecia totalis/universalis.

In the case of this clone: Antigen: not known.

Following extraction, RNA underwent reverse transcription to cDNA, which served as the sequencing template. Measured with immunoSEQ multiplex PCR; TCRdb has only the in-frame clones, and not every one. The sample has more than 200,000 clones, more than 60% seen once; the top ten hold over 1%. The treatment was: oral pan-JAK inhibitor, 5-10 mg twice daily. Sampling of alopecia areata patients yielded lesional scalp punch biopsies as well as peripheral blood. Cell sorting was applied to PBMCs, and CD4+ and CD8+ T cells were collected. Deletions cut 8 bases from V and 5 bases from J, with 13 bases between. Per the germline V gene, CDR1 is SQVTM and CDR2 is ANQGSEA. The CDR3 covers 11 residues.

Sequencing was performed on CD4+ T cells sorted from blood, taken between weeks 43 and 45, from a patient treated with tofacitinib. This chain connects TRBV29-1 to TRBJ2-7, with D possibly matching TRBD1 (5 bases). The receptor comes from a human donor with alopecia areata. For the CDR3, the DNA is TGCAGCTTCAATCAGGGAAACGAGCAGTACTTC. Protein product: CSFNQGNEQYF.